These 12 T cell receptor beta chains came from one sample sequenced in a study of shared clonotypes between healthy human individuals. Profiling relied on immunoSEQ multiplex PCR, and the TCRdb table lists in-frame clones only, not all of them. The sample lists 1,100,000 or so clones; about 84% were seen once. What was sequenced was memory CD4+ T cells from PBMCs. The subset denotes: CD45RA-negative fraction. These receptor sequences come from a man aged 18 to 29 in good health. Some clones in this sample may be carry-over from other donors' samples.

V is TRBV11-3 and J is TRBJ2-2; 7 bases agree with TRBD1. The CDR3 sequence is 14 residues long. Germline-derived CDR1 and CDR2 are SGHNT and YENEEA. Germline trimming cut 2 bases from V and 7 bases from J; bases unmatched to any gene: 4. The DNA of the CDR3 is TGTGCCAGCAGCTTACGTTACAGGGGCGGGGAGCTGTTTTTT. This gives the protein CASSLRYRGGELFF.

This rearrangement joins TRBV9 to TRBJ1-3; the D is unclear. The V end lost 4 bases, the J end lost 6 bases, and 17 bases lay between the germline ends. Germline V gives CDR1 SGDLS, CDR2 YYNGEE. CDR3 size: 15 residues. The chain's CDR3 is CASSLWDVPSNTIYF. For the CDR3, the DNA is TGTGCCAGCAGCCTGTGGGATGTCCCTTCAAACACCATATATTTT.

This sequence joins TRBV7-2 and TRBJ2-7; a weak D match, TRBD2 (5 bases). The CDR3 covers 16 residues. The V end was cut by 1 base, the J end by 3 bases, with 16 bases between. Germline CDR1 is SGHTA and CDR2 is FQGNSA. The CDR3 sequence is CASSLGAAVNYYEQYF. The CDR3 coding sequence is TGTGCCAGCAGCTTAGGTGCAGCGGTGAATTACTACGAGCAGTACTTC.

This clone was counted between two and nine times. The rearrangement joins TRBV6-1 to TRBJ1-1, with 9 bases identical to TRBD1. Per germline, CDR1 MNHNS and CDR2 SASEGT. The J segment lost 8 bases and the V segment lost 8 bases, leaving 3 bases of the junction unmatched. This CDR3 region has 11 residues. The CDR3 DNA follows: TGTGCCAGCGGAGGGACAGGGGAAGCTTTCTTT. It encodes CASGGTGEAFF.

To note about this clone: Distinct nucleotide sequences in the sample also encode this CDR3. The V call is TRBV20-1, the J call TRBJ1-1, with 8 bases identical to TRBD1. V shed 6 bases, J shed 7 bases, and the junction held 4 bases outside the gene matches. Germline CDR1 DFQATT, CDR2 SNEGSKA (reference sequence). This CDR3 has 11 residues. The CDR3 loop reads CSARDRGEAFF. DNA for the CDR3: TGCAGTGCCCGAGACAGGGGTGAAGCTTTCTTT.

The sample holds a few counts of this clone. The gene calls are TRBV28 and TRBJ1-1; no reliable D call. CDR3 size: 11 residues. Germline-derived CDR1 and CDR2 are MDHEN and SYDVKM. Trimming cost V 9 bases and J 0 bases, with 5 bases left between them. The CDR3 spells CASLVNTEAFF. For the CDR3, the DNA is TGTGCCAGTCTCGTGAACACTGAAGCTTTCTTT.

This chain uses TRBV7-6 with TRBJ1-1, with 8 bases identical to TRBD1. CDR1 is SGHVS, CDR2 FNYEAQ, per germline. Germline trimming cut 4 bases from V and 4 bases from J; bases unmatched to any gene: 8. CDR3 length: 15 amino acids. In DNA form, the CDR3 reads TGTGCCAGCAGCTACAGAGACAGGGGAATCACTGAAGCTTTCTTT. It specifies CASSYRDRGITEAFF.

V is TRBV4-1 and J is TRBJ2-7; D not certain. The CDR3 sequence is 15 residues long. CDR1 and CDR2 from the germline V gene are MGHRA and YSYEKL. V was trimmed by 1 base and J by 2 bases, leaving 12 bases between them. Written as DNA, the CDR3 is TGCGCCAGCAGCCAAGGCATCGGAACTACCTACGAGCAGTACTTC. Its protein product is CASSQGIGTTYEQYF.

The CDR3 is CASSQDLDRGGNIQYF. The CDR3, as DNA: TGCGCCAGCAGCCAGGACCTGGACAGGGGGGGGAACATTCAGTACTTC. This chain uses TRBV4-1 with TRBJ2-4, with TRBD1 identical over 10 bases. Germline V CDR1 and CDR2: MGHRA, YSYEKL. CDR3 length equals 16 residues. V shed 3 bases and J 7 bases; nucleotides not matched to a gene: 9.

On this clone itself: Within the sample, other DNA sequences also encode this same CDR3. V and J are TRBV19 and TRBJ1-2; 8 nucleotides line up with TRBD1. The CDR3 loop spans 14 amino acids. CDR1 and CDR2 from the germline V gene are LNHDA and SQIVND (reference sequence). J gave up 0 bases and V 5 bases, and 2 bases lay outside the gene matches. CDR3 sequence: CASSATGANYGYTF. Here the CDR3 DNA reads TGTGCCAGTAGTGCGACAGGGGCTAACTATGGCTACACCTTC.

Comment on this clone: Other nucleotide sequences from this sample produce the same CDR3. The chain recombines TRBV2 with TRBJ2-5; 11 bases are shared with TRBD2. V shed 6 bases, J shed 5 bases, and the junction held 8 bases outside the gene matches. The CDR3 extends over 15 amino acids. Germline V lookup: CDR1 SNHLY, CDR2 FYNNEI. The CDR3 DNA reads TGTGCCAGCAGGCTAGCGGGAGGTCCTGGGGAGACCCAGTACTTC. Translated: CASRLAGGPGETQYF. Based on the CDR3 plus reference TRBV2 and TRBJ2-5, the full variable domain is EPEVTQTPSHQVTQMGQEVILRCVPISNHLYFYWYRQILGQKVEFLVSFYNNEISEKSEIFDDQFSVERPDGSNFTLKIRSTKLEDSAMYFCASRLAGGPGETQYFGPGTRLLVL.

The genes are TRBV9 and TRBJ2-5; no clear D gene. Trimming removed 4 bases at V and 5 bases at J, with 18 bases between. In germline, CDR1 is SGDLS, CDR2 YYNGEE. This CDR3 region has 15 residues. The CDR3 spells CASSSGPRLSETQYF. The CDR3 DNA reads TGTGCCAGCAGCAGTGGCCCCCGCCTTAGTGAGACCCAGTACTTC.